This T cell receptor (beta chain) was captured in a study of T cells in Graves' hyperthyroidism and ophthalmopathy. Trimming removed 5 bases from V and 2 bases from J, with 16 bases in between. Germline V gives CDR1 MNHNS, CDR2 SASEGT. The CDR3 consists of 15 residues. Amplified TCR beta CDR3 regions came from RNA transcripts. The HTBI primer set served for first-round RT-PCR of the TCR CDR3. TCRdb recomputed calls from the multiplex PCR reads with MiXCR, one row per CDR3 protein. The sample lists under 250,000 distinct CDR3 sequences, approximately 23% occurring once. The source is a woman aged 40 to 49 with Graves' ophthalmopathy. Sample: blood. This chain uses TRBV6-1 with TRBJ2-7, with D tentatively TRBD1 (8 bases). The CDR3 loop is CASSKSGTGTYEQYF. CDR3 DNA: TGTGCCAGCAGTAAAAGCGGGACAGGTACCTACGAGCAGTACTTC.